This TCR beta chain was sequenced in a study of T cell changes during pregnancy in multiple sclerosis. The CDR3 totals 14 residues. The ends lost 2 bases at V and 2 bases at J; junction bases unmatched: 3. Germline CDR1 SGDLS, CDR2 YYNGEE. Data came from immunoSEQ multiplex PCR; TCRdb stores just in-frame clones and leaves some out. There are more than 20,000 clones in the sample; 85% to 95% occur only once, and 6.5% to 8% lies in the top ten. This receptor was taken from a female donor with multiple sclerosis, enrolled in a pregnancy study. The chain couples TRBV9 to TRBJ2-5, with 7 bases lining up with TRBD1. The material was CD8+ T cells from peripheral blood mononuclear cells, obtained in the third trimester of pregnancy. CDR3 bases: TGTGCCAGCAGCGTGGGACAGCTTCAAGAGACCCAGTACTTC. Its protein product is CASSVGQLQETQYF. The full variable domain, in which reference TRBV9 and TRBJ2-5 provide the parts outside the CDR3, is DSGVTQTPKHLITATGQRVTLRCSPRSGDLSVYWYQQSLDQGLQFLIQYYNGEERAKGNILERFSAQQFPDLHSELNLSSLELGDSALYFCASSVGQLQETQYFGPGTRLLVL.